The TCR beta chain under discussion was sequenced for a study of blood T cell repertoires in COVID-19. For the study at large: T cells, B-cell-depleted T cells, or PBMCs provided the cDNA or gDNA that served as material.

Looked up from germline, CDR1 is MGHDK and CDR2 is SYGVNS. The CDR3 contains 13 residues. V was shortened by 6 bases and J by 2 bases, with 10 bases between the two germline ends. The table came from immunoSEQ multiplex PCR; TCRdb's copy has only in-frame clones and leaves some out. The sample includes about 53,000 clones, roughly 80% seen only once; the top ten take less than 3%. Sequences were obtained from peripheral blood. The clonotype comes from a woman aged 55-70 years with acute or convalescent COVID-19. This rearrangement joins TRBV25-1 to TRBJ1-2; D may be TRBD1 (6 bases). The CDR3 sequence is CASRQGRNYGYTF. The DNA for the CDR3 is TGTGCCAGCAGGCAGGGGCGAAACTATGGCTACACCTTC.